This passage covers 10 T cell receptor beta chains from one sample sequenced in a study of CD8+CD57+ T cells in acquired aplastic anemia. Only patients with CD8+CD57+ cell expansion on flow cytometry were chosen for sequencing. Both TCR beta VDJ combination and CDR3 sequence profiling were carried out. Genomic DNA was the template for this profiling. TCRdb re-called the reads with MiXCR, one entry per CDR3 protein. The sample has approximately 150,000 distinct CDR3 sequences; approximately 51% are singletons. Sequencing input: sorted CD4+, CD8+, or CD8+CD57+ T cells (not recorded which) from PBMCs. The source is a human donor with aplastic anemia.

This clonotype was observed many times. The V call is TRBV19, the J call TRBJ2-3; D might be TRBD2 (6 bases). The V end was cut by 3 bases, the J end by 2 bases, with 12 bases between. From germline, CDR1 is LNHDA and CDR2 SQIVND (reference sequence). This CDR3 is 15 amino acids long. The CDR3 is CASSMGGLYTDTQYF. The DNA for the CDR3 is TGTGCCAGTAGTATGGGGGGACTCTACACAGATACGCAGTATTTT.

The gene calls are TRBV10-3 and TRBJ2-5; 7 nucleotides line up with TRBD1. V gave up 6 bases and J gave up 2 bases; unmatched junction bases: 6. The CDR3 is 14 amino acids. CDR1 is ENHRY and CDR2 is SYGVKD in the germline V gene. This chain's CDR3 is CAISPGQAQETQYF. CDR3 DNA: TGTGCCATCAGCCCTGGACAGGCGCAAGAGACCCAGTACTTC.

The V gene is TRBV29-1, the J gene TRBJ2-7; D may be TRBD1 (6 bases). Trimming removed 2 bases at V and 5 bases at J, with 10 bases between. Germline CDR1 reads SQVTM; CDR2 reads ANQGSEA. The CDR3 is 12 amino acids. Written as DNA, the CDR3 is TGCAGCGTTGAAACAGGGATGAACGAGCAGTACTTC. This gives the protein CSVETGMNEQYF.

The rearrangement joins TRBV24-1 to TRBJ2-3; tentatively, D is TRBD1 (5 bases). Germline-derived CDR1 and CDR2 are KGHDR and SFDVKD. The ends were cut back, 3 bases at V and 11 bases at J, with 17 bases in the middle. CDR3 length equals 14 residues. DNA for the CDR3: TGTGCCACCAGTGATATAGCTGGACACAATGAGCAGTATTTT. Translating it yields CATSDIAGHNEQYF.

This clonotype appeared once. The genes are TRBV7-3 and TRBJ1-2; TRBD1 matches at 7 bases. The trim removed 2 bases at V and 8 bases at J, leaving 11 bases unmatched. The CDR3 spans 15 residues. The V gene's germline CDR1 is SGHTA and CDR2 FQGTGA. CDR3 sequence reads: CASSLDEWDRRGYTF. The CDR3 nucleotides are TGTGCCAGCAGCTTAGACGAATGGGACAGAAGAGGCTACACCTTC.

V usage is TRBV29-1 and J usage is TRBJ2-7; 9 nucleotides agree with TRBD1. CDR3 size: 12 residues. The germline CDR1 and CDR2 sequences are SQVTM and ANQGSEA. This CDR3 is CSVERGGTGIPV. CDR3 DNA: TGCAGCGTCGAAAGAGGAGGGACAGGGATTCCCGTC.

The J gene is TRBJ2-7, the V gene TRBV19; D gene ambiguous. CDR3 length: 14 residues. The germline V and J ends were trimmed by 3 bases and 3 bases, with 12 bases remaining between them. The germline V gene encodes CDR1 LNHDA and CDR2 SQIVND (reference sequence). The CDR3 DNA follows: TGTGCCAGTAGTATTCCGGGCCTGAGCTACGAGCAGTACTTC. Translated: CASSIPGLSYEQYF.

This clonotype was counted ten times or more. Relative to the germline gene, one junction end is altered; a read error may explain this. The chain has TRBV19 and TRBJ2-2, with 8 bases matching TRBD2. CDR3 length: 16 amino acids. Germline V gene sequence: CDR1 LNHDA, CDR2 SQIVND (reference sequence). CDR3 sequence reads: CASRDSGMRNAGELFF. The CDR3 region has the DNA TGTGCCAGTAGAGATAGCGGGATGAGGAACGCCGGGGAGCTGTTTTTT.

This clonotype turned up a few times. V gene TRBV25-1 combines with J gene TRBJ1-1, with a possible D match to TRBD1 (6 bases). The CDR3 length is 13 residues. The germline V gene encodes CDR1 MGHDK and CDR2 SYGVNS. V was pared by 4 bases and J by 3 bases, with 9 bases between. In nucleotides, the CDR3 is TGTGCCAGCAGTGTGGGGGGCGACACTGAAGCTTTCTTT. It yields the protein CASSVGGDTEAFF.

With respect to this clonotype: At one of its ends the junction is not consistent with the germline gene, which may arise from a read error. The chain combines TRBV7-7 with TRBJ2-5; a possible D gene is TRBD2 (6 bases). The CDR3 covers 15 residues. CDR1 and CDR2 from the germline V gene are SSHAT and FNYEAQ (reference sequence). The CDR3 region is CASSLARRAQETQYF. The CDR3 DNA is TGTGCTAGCAGCTTAGCCAGGAGGGCCCAAGAGACCCAGTACTTC.